This T cell receptor (beta chain) was sequenced during a study of shared clonotypes between healthy human individuals. Study outcomes and limitations: Larger estimated richness was generally seen in naive subsets than in memory subsets. What limited the represented genetic and exposure-history diversity was the small number of donors.

Naive CD45RA+ and memory CD45RA-negative subsets were split from CD4+ cells. Concerning this clone: Its specificity is unknown.

Sequencing was performed with immunoSEQ multiplex PCR; in TCRdb, only in-frame clones are kept and a portion is missing. The sample has roughly 2.2 million clones; 93% are singletons. Material for sequencing was naive CD4+ T cells from PBMCs. Subset denoted: CD45RA+ positively selected. The source of this sequence is a man aged 18 to 35 in good health. Some clones in this sample may be carry-over from other donors' samples.

The CDR3 sequence is CASSPEGTSLNTGELFF. The DNA for the CDR3 is TGTGCCAGCAGCCCAGAGGGGACGTCCCTGAACACCGGGGAGCTGTTTTTT. The chain joins TRBV7-6 to TRBJ2-2, with D tentatively TRBD1 or TRBD2 (5 bases each). Trimming removed 5 bases from V and 1 base from J, with 17 bases in between. Germline lookup yields CDR1 SGHVS and CDR2 FNYEAQ. The CDR3 loop spans 17 amino acids.